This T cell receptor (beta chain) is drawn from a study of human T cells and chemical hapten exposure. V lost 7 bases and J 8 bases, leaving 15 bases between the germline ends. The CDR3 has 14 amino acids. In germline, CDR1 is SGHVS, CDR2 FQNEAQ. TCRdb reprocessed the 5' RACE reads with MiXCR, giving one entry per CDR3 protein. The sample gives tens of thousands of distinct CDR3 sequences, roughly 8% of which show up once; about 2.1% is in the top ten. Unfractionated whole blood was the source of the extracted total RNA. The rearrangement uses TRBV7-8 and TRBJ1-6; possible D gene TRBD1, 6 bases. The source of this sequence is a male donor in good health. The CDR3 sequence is CASNDRLRDSPLHF. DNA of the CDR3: TGTGCCAGCAACGACAGGCTTCGGGATTCACCCCTCCACTTT.